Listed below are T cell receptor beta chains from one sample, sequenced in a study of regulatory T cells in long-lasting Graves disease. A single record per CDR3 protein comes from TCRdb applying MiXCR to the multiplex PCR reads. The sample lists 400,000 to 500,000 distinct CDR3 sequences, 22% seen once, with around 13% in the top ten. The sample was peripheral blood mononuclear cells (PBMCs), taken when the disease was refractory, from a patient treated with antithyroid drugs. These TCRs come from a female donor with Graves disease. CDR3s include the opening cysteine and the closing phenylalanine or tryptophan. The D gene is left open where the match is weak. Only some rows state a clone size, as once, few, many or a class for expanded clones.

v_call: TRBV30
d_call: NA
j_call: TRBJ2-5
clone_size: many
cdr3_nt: TGTGCCTGGAGTCTTGGACGCCGAGAGACCCAGTACTTC
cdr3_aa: CAWSLGRRETQYF

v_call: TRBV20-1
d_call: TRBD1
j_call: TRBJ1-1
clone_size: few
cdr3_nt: TGCAGTGCTAGAAAACAGGGGGGTTTTTTAGTGAACACTGAAGCTTTCTTT
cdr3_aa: CSARKQGGFLVNTEAFF

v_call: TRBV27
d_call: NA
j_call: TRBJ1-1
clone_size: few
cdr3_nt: TGTGCCAGCAGTTTATCGTGGCTTATGAACACTGAAGCTTTCTTT
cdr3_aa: CASSLSWLMNTEAFF

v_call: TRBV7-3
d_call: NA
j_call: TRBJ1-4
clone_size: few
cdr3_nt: TGTGCCAGCAGCTCCCTGACAGGAACTAATGAAAAACTGTTTTTT
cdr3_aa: CASSSLTGTNEKLFF

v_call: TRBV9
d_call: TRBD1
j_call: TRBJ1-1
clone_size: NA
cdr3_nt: TGTGCCAGCAGCGTAGAGGGGACAGTGAACACTGAAGCTTTCTTT
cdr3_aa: CASSVEGTVNTEAFF

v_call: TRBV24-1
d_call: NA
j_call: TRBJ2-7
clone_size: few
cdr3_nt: TGTGCCACCAGTGATTTCCGGGGTAGGAAGTACTTC
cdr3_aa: CATSDFRGRKYF

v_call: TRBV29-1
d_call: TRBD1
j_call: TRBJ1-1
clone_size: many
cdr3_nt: TGCAGCGTCCAAGGTGCACAGGGGGACACTGAAGCTTTCTTT
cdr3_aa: CSVQGAQGDTEAFF

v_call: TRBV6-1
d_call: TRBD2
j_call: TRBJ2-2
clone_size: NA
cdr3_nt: TGTGCCAGCGTTCGGGAGGGCGACACCGGGGAGCTGTTTTTT
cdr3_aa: CASVREGDTGELFF

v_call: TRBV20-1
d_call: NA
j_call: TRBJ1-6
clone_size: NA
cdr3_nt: TGCAGTGCTAGCGGGCTCAACAATTCACCCCTCCACTTT
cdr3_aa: CSASGLNNSPLHF

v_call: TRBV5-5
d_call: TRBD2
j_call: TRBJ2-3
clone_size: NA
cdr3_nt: TGTGCCAGCAGCTGGGAGGGTTTGAAGACAGATACGCAGTATTTT
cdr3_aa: CASSWEGLKTDTQYF